This TCR beta chain was sequenced for a study of T cell responses to AZD1222 COVID-19 vaccine. Findings and caveats of the study: There were mostly white British donors and more females than males, and clonal diversity was possibly underestimated. Two AZD1222 doses significantly raised spike-specific TCR breadth and depth over controls.

This clone has just one count. Its specificity is not known. Germline-derived CDR1 and CDR2 are MNHNY and SVGAGI (reference sequence). Trimming took 2 bases from V and 8 from J, leaving 7 bases between them. There are 13 residues in the CDR3. The repertoire was sequenced with immunoSEQ multiplex PCR; TCRdb's copy has only in-frame clones and lacks some. The repertoire holds tens of thousands of clones, with roughly nine tenths as singletons. The V call is TRBV6-6, the J call TRBJ1-6; D gene unclear. Here the sequenced sample was peripheral blood, taken 28 days after the second AZD1222 dose. This sequence originates from an adult who received the AZD1222 COVID-19 vaccine. CDR3 nucleotides: TGTGCCAGCAGTTACGGCAGAGATTCACCCCTCCACTTT. As protein: CASSYGRDSPLHF.